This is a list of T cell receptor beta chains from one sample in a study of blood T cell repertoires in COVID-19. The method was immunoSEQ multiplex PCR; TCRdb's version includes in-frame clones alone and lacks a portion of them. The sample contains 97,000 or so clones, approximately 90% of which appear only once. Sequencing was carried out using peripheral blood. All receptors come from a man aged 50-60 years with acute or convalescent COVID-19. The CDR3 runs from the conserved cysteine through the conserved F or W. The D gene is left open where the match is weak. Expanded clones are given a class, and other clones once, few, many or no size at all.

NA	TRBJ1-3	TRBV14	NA	TGTGCCAGCAGCCGGGACCAGGGGAACACCATATATTTT	CASSRDQGNTIYF
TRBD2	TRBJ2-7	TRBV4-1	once	TGCGCCAGCAGCCAATTAACTAGCGGGAGACGCGAGCAGTACTTC	CASSQLTSGRREQYF
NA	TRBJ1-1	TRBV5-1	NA	TGCGCCAGCAGCTTGGCCGGACAGATTGAAGCTTTCTTT	CASSLAGQIEAFF
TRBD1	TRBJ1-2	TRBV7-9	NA	TGTGCCAGCAGCGCTGGACAGGGATCCAACTATGGCTACACCTTC	CASSAGQGSNYGYTF
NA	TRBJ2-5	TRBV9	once	TGTGCCAGCAGCGTAGATGGGGGCAGCGCCCAAGAGACCCAGTACTTC	CASSVDGGSAQETQYF
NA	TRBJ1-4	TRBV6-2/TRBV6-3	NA	TGTGCCAGCAGTTACTCTCCAGGGGAGACTGAAAAACTGTTTTTT	CASSYSPGETEKLFF
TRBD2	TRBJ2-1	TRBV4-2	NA	TGTGCCAGCAGCCAAGGCAGCGGGGATTACAATGAGCAGTTCTTC	CASSQGSGDYNEQFF
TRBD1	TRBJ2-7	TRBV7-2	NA	TGTGCCAGCAGCTTAGGCAGGGGGACCTACGAGCAGTACTTC	CASSLGRGTYEQYF
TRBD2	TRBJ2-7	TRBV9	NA	TGTGCCAGCAGCCCTAGCGGGAACTCCTACGAGCAGTACTTC	CASSPSGNSYEQYF
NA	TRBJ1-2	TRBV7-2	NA	TGTGCCAGCAGCCCAGCCGGGACGGGAGGAAGTGGCTACACCTTC	CASSPAGTGGSGYTF
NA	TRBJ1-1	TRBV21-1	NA	TGTGCCAGCAGCAAAATGATGGGGGGGACGAACACTGAAGCTTTCTTT	CASSKMMGGTNTEAFF
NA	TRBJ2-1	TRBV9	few	TGTGCCAGCAGCGTAAATGGGCACCACAATGAGCAGTTCTTC	CASSVNGHHNEQFF
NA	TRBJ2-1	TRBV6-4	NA	TGTGCCAGCAGCCGTTGGGCCCCTCGGCGGGGAAGCTCCTACAATGAGCAGTTCTTC	CASSRWAPRRGSSYNEQFF
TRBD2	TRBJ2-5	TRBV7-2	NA	TGTGCCAGCAGCTTAAAGGGACTAGCGGCACAAGAGACCCAGTACTTC	CASSLKGLAAQETQYF
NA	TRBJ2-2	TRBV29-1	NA	TGCAGCGTTGAAGGACAGTCCGGGGAGCTGTTTTTT	CSVEGQSGELFF
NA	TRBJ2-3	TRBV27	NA	TGTGCCAGCAGTTTATCAGTAGCAGATACGCAGTATTTT	CASSLSVADTQYF
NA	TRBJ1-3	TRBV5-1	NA	TGCGCCAGCAGCTTGGATGGCAGCTCTGGAAACACCATATATTTT	CASSLDGSSGNTIYF
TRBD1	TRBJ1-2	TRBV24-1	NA	TGTGCCACCAGTGACCGGGACAGGGAGGCCCATGGCTACACCTTC	CATSDRDREAHGYTF
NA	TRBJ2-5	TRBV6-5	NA	TGTGCCAGCAGTTACCCCGGAGGTACCCAGTACTTC	CASSYPGGTQYF
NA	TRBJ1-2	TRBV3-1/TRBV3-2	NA	TGTGCCAGCAGCCAAGAGAGGGGGGACTACTCTGGCTACACCTTC	CASSQERGDYSGYTF
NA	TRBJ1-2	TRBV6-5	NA	TGTGCCAGCAGTTACCCCCAGGGAAGAGGCTACACCTTC	CASSYPQGRGYTF
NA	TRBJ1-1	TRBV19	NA	TGTGCCAGTAGTATTCGAGGAGGCGGAGCTTTCTTT	CASSIRGGGAFF
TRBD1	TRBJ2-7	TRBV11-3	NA	TGTGCCAGCCGGGACAGGGGGACTGAGCAGTACTTC	CASRDRGTEQYF
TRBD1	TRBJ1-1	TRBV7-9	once	TGTGCCAGCAGCCTCAACAGGGGGAACACTGAAGCTTTCTTT	CASSLNRGNTEAFF
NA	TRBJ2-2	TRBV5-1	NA	TGCGCCAGCAGCTTGTTCGGTTCGGGAGCGAACACCGGGGAGCTGTTTTTT	CASSLFGSGANTGELFF
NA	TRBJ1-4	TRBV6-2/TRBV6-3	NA	TGTGCCAGCAGTTACGAGCGGACCGGGAGAAGTAGTTTT	CASSYERTGRSSF
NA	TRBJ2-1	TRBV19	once	TGTGCCAGTAGTGGGACACAGGGACGGGTCGACAATGAGCAGTTCTTC	CASSGTQGRVDNEQFF
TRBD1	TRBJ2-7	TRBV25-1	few	TGTGCCAGCAGTGAAGAATCCCCGGGACAGGGCTCCTACGAGCAGTACTTC	CASSEESPGQGSYEQYF
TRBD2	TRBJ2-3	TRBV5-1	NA	TGCGCCAGCAGAAGATCGGGAGCGGGAGAGAGGGATACGCAGTATTTT	CASRRSGAGERDTQYF
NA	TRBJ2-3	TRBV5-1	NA	TGCGCCAGCAGCCCAAGGGCGGCTAGCGGCACAGATACGCAGTATTTT	CASSPRAASGTDTQYF
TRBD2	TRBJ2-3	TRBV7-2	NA	TGTGCCAGCAGCTTAGGTAGGACTAGCGGGAGACCTCCGCAGTATTTT	CASSLGRTSGRPPQYF
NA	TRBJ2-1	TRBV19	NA	TGTGCCAGTAGTAACCGGAGATGGGACAATGAGCAGTTCTTC	CASSNRRWDNEQFF
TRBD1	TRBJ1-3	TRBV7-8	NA	TGTGCCAGCAGCGCCGGGACAGCTGGAAACACCATATATTTT	CASSAGTAGNTIYF
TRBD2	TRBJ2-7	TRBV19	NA	TGTGCCAGCCGGTTGGCGGGAGACTATCGAAACGAGCAGTACTTC	CASRLAGDYRNEQYF
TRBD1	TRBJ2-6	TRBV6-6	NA	TGTGCCAGCAGTCTAGGGGGACAGGGGGCCACTGGGGCCAACGTCCTGACTTTC	CASSLGGQGATGANVLTF